These 4 T cell receptor beta chains were all obtained from the same sample, sequenced in a study of shared clonotypes between healthy human individuals. Only in-frame clones appear in the TCRdb table, and some are missing; sequencing was by immunoSEQ multiplex PCR. Among roughly 1.5 million clones listed, 95% to 99% were seen once. The sequenced sample was naive CD4+ T cells sorted from blood. Indicated subset: CD45RA+ positively selected. The origin of the receptors is a man younger than 40 in good health.

The chain couples TRBV7-3 to TRBJ2-1; 9 bases are shared with TRBD1. The CDR3 runs to 13 residues. The V and J ends lost 3 bases and 8 bases, in that order; junction bases with no gene match: 2. Looked up from germline, CDR1 is SGHTA and CDR2 is FQGTGA. The CDR3 here is CASSLDRGDEQFF. CDR3 in DNA: TGTGCCAGCAGCTTGGACAGGGGCGATGAGCAGTTCTTC.

The rearrangement links TRBV5-1 to TRBJ2-1; 7 bases fit TRBD1. Germline CDR1 SGHRS, CDR2 YFSETQ. There are 15 residues in the CDR3. Losses at the gene ends were 0 bases for V and 8 bases for J; bases not matched to a gene: 8. The CDR3 protein is CASSLARGRMDEQFF. CDR3 DNA: TGCGCCAGCAGCTTGGCAAGGGGGCGCATGGATGAGCAGTTCTTC.

V gene TRBV5-1 combines with J gene TRBJ2-3; either TRBD1 or TRBD2 may fit D (5 bases each). From germline, CDR1 is SGHRS and CDR2 YFSETQ. CDR3 length equals 13 residues. The V end lost 5 bases, the J end lost 6 bases, and 13 bases lay between the germline ends. CDR3 sequence reads: CASSSRGGDTQYF. The DNA for the CDR3 is TGCGCCAGCAGTTCGCGTGGGGGTGATACGCAGTATTTT.

The chain has TRBV11-3 and TRBJ2-7; D not resolved. Germline loops: CDR1 SGHNT, CDR2 YENEEA. Trimming cost V 4 bases and J 6 bases, with 10 bases left between them. The CDR3 length is 12 residues. The CDR3 DNA reads as TGTGCCAGCAGCTCCGACCTCCGCGAGCAGTACTTC. Residues: CASSSDLREQYF.